This T cell receptor (beta chain) was captured in a study of Ad26.COV2.S vaccination and SARS-CoV-2 variants. Measured with immunoSEQ multiplex PCR; TCRdb has only the in-frame clones, and not every one. The table records 380,000 or so clones, about four fifths of them present only once. As concerns this clone: No antigen is known for it.

Treatment indicated: approximately 18 received Ad26.COV2.S at low or high dose, single or two shots; 5 received placebo; per-sample allocation not given. Sampling was performed 63 days after the first vaccine or placebo injection. V was cut by 3 bases and J by 7 bases, with 15 bases left in between. This CDR3 has 14 residues. Germline V lookup: CDR1 LGHNA, CDR2 YNFKEQ. Study findings and constraints: In TCR breadth and depth analyses, total T cell responses may have been underestimated.

The material was peripheral blood, obtained in a trial of Ad26.COV2.S vaccine versus placebo. The receptor comes from a person aged 18-60 years who received the Ad26.COV2.S COVID-19 vaccine or a placebo. V gene TRBV4-2 combines with J gene TRBJ2-5; tentatively, D is TRBD2 (5 bases). This CDR3 is CASSQAGRVGTQYF. CDR3 coding DNA: TGTGCCAGCAGCCAGGCGGGTCGGGTCGGGACCCAGTACTTC.